This TCR beta chain was sequenced for a study of PD-1 blockade in classical Hodgkin lymphoma (dated by TCRdb to 2020 to 2022). With respect to the entire study: Nivolumab dosing was 3 mg/kg intravenously every 2 weeks, continuing until either disease progression or unacceptable toxicity. The study used CyTOF and TCR beta sequencing to define a peripheral blood immune signature of response to PD-1 blockade in classical Hodgkin lymphoma.

Overall results and qualifications from the work: By C4D1, a significant rise was seen in CD4+ TCR diversity but not in CD8+ TCR diversity (p=0.0027 vs p=0.16), and the rise was most apparent among complete responders (p=0.02). Baseline TCR diversity was reported to be lower in newly diagnosed patients than in healthy donors and to be lower still in relapsed/refractory patients. The study covered only a single clinical trial cohort, and the causes of the repertoire differences, possibly disease activity or prior therapy, were still not defined. Trial patients with a complete response had baseline diversity similar to that of newly diagnosed patients, while partial responders and progressors had significantly lower diversity. Diversity was lower in patients who began nivolumab less than 1 year after ASCT, so these patients were left out of later analyses to avoid confounding by immune reconstitution.

This clone has only one observation. Its antigen is currently not known. Base qualities are not provided; no much larger clone lies one nucleotide away. According to the study, the label for this sample's time point signals: cycle 2 day 1 (C2D1) of nivolumab. Every trial patient had relapsed following autologous stem cell transplantation, and prior brentuximab vedotin exposure was what differed among cohorts A, B and C. A total of about 51 patients with relapsed/refractory classical Hodgkin lymphoma made up the trial cohort, and each patient's best overall response was complete response, partial response or progressive disease. Single-agent nivolumab was administered to trial patients in the multi-cohort phase II CheckMate 205 trial. An independent review committee assessed best overall response using the 2007 International Working Group response criteria. Trial PBMCs were collected just before the start of nivolumab (C1D1) and during therapy at cycle 2 day 1 and cycle 4 day 1. Peripheral blood was collected in 8 mL Vacutainer Cell Preparation Tubes, from which PBMCs were isolated by centrifugation and then cryopreserved.

Trimming takes 5 bases from V and 0 bases from J, and the germline ends sit 14 bases apart. Reading from cysteine to phenylalanine, the CDR3 counts 16 amino acids. Just CDR3 DNA is preserved here, 48 bases in frame from base 1. CDR1 is given as MNHEY and CDR2 as SMNVEV, both from the germline V gene (reference sequence). The Qiagen DNeasy kit was used to extract genomic DNA both from unsorted PBMCs and from the negatively selected CD4+ and CD8+ fractions. Amplification of TCR beta CDR3 regions was done by immunoSEQ multiplex PCR with primers that anneal to V and J segments. Amplification bias was minimized using a synthetic immune receptor repertoire, and residual bias was removed computationally after sequencing. The paper's data handling went like this. Custom Python scripts were used to quantify repertoire diversity as the Shannon entropy index. The unsorted, CD4+ and CD8+ repertoires were each analyzed separately, with the exception of combined analyses, where CD4+ and CD8+ sequences were merged in silico. A clone was considered expanded if an increase in frequency of at least 2-fold after treatment relative to C1D1 was found, and a pseudocount of 0.5 was applied to clones undetected at baseline. Singleton clones were defined as clones with 0 or 1 copy at C1D1, and non-singleton clones were defined as clones with 2 or more copies. By matching protein sequences in sorted samples from the same patient, clones expanded in unsorted samples were annotated as CD4+, CD8+ or unknown. Wilcoxon tests on paired samples were used to test changes in diversity from C1D1 to C4D1. TCRdb carries this immuneACCESS record with in-frame sequences only. Its versions omit some clonotypes, under half of them owing to an unresolved V gene in the studies checked, with the rest unexplained. V and J calls and clone size are those listed in that table; D and trimming were worked out from the DNA. The table for this sample lists 15,000 to 20,000 clones; more than 75% of them were counted only once. The ten largest clones represent around 17% of the sample.

The receptor was derived from a human donor with classical Hodgkin lymphoma. The sample in question was peripheral blood mononuclear cells (PBMCs), obtained before the second cycle of nivolumab. This chain is built from TRBV27 and TRBJ1-5; there is no confident call for the D gene. The CDR3 region reads CASSSLAGFSNQPQHF. DNA sequence: TGTGCCAGCAGTAGCCTTGCGGGTTTTAGCAATCAGCCCCAGCATTTT.